The TCR beta chain described here comes from a study of blood T cell repertoires in COVID-19. TCRdb's table, derived via immunoSEQ multiplex PCR, lists solely in-frame clones and lacks some. The sample lists roughly 390,000 clones; about 89% were seen once. Germline-derived CDR1 and CDR2 are GTSNPN and SVGIG (reference sequence). There are 15 residues in the CDR3. J gave up 3 bases and V 5 bases, and 5 bases lay outside the gene matches. Sequenced: peripheral blood. The source of this sequence is a woman in her twenties or thirties with COVID-19, enrolled during active disease. V usage is TRBV30 and J usage is TRBJ2-2; TRBD2 aligns across 11 bases. The chain's CDR3 is CAWSGTSGYTGELFF. CDR3 DNA sequence: TGTGCCTGGTCGGGGACTAGCGGATACACCGGGGAGCTGTTTTTT.